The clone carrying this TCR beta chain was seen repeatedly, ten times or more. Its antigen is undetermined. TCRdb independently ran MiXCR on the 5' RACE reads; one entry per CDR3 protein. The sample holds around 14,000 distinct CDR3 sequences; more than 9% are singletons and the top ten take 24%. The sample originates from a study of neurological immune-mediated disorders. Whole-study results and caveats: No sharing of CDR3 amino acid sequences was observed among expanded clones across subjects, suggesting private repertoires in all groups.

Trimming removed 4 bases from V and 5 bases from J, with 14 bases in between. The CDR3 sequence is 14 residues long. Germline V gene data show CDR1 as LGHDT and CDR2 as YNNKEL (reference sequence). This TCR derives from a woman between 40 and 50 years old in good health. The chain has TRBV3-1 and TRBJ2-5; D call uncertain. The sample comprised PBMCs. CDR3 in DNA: TGTGCCAGCAGCCTAGTAGGGTCGACCGAGACCCAGTACTTC. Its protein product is CASSLVGSTETQYF.